This T cell receptor beta chain was profiled in a study of blood T cell repertoires in COVID-19. This CDR3 region has 13 residues. Germline CDR1 reads SGHDN; CDR2 reads FVKESK. V was pared by 1 base and J by 9 bases, with 7 bases between. Only in-frame clones appear in the TCRdb table, and some are missing; sequencing was by immunoSEQ multiplex PCR. The sample contains 350,000 to 450,000 clones, approximately 90% of which appear only once. The TCR was taken from a woman aged 40 to 50 who had been exposed to COVID-19. The chain joins TRBV14 to TRBJ1-6, with D hard to call. The specimen sequenced was PBMCs or T cells enriched from blood (not recorded which). CDR3 nucleotide sequence: TGTGCCAGCAGCCAAGGACAATTTTCACCCCTCCACTTT. Amino acid sequence: CASSQGQFSPLHF.